Below, one TCR beta chain is given with its context. The antigen it binds to is not known. No base-level quality is on record; no much larger clone is a single base apart. To find tumor-specific TCR clonotypes, researchers sequenced baseline tumor tissue that had been collected prior to treatment. The study used next-generation sequencing of T-cell receptor sequences to monitor peripheral T-cell lymphoma patients receiving frontline treatment on a trial. The record originates from a study of circulating tumor DNA in untreated peripheral T-cell lymphoma (dated by TCRdb to the early 2020s). The library was prepared using the immunoSEQ multiplex PCR assay. TCRdb re-hosts the immuneACCESS table, in-frame sequences only. Its copies lack some clones; in the studies checked, an unresolved V gene accounts for under half of them, and the cause for the rest is not known. Counted in this sample were about 10,000 clones; around 76% of them appeared once. Around a third of the sample goes to the ten largest clones.

Deletion took 1 base off V and 7 bases off J, with a span of 8 bases between the germline ends. From cysteine to phenylalanine, the CDR3 is 11 amino acids long. Here the CDR3 DNA is all that survives: 33 bases in frame from base 1. CDR1 is given as GTSNPN and CDR2 as SVGIG, both from the germline V gene (reference sequence). The full study reports these points: Tumor-specific clonotypes were identified in about four fifths of patients, with identification achieved from over 85% of baseline tissues and approximately 61% of baseline serum samples.

The rearranged chain carries TRBV30 and TRBJ2-7; a confident D gene designation cannot be given. The TCR was taken from a human donor with peripheral T-cell lymphoma. Material for sequencing was tumor tissue. In nucleotides, the sequence is TGTGCCTGGAGTGCCCTCTCGGAGCAGTACTTC. This gives the protein CAWSALSEQYF.